One sample yielded the 5 T cell receptor beta chains listed below, sequenced in a study of tumor-infiltrating lymphocytes in primary liver carcinoma. Total RNA and DNA came together from approximately 20-30 mg of bulk tissue without cell sorting. From 500 ng of total RNA, TCR beta-specific cDNA was reverse-transcribed using a constant-region primer. Three nested multiplex PCR rounds, a slightly modified ARM-PCR method, built the TCR beta libraries. The first two PCR rounds, roughly 9 cycles each, used TRBV1-TRBV30 forward primers and a C-beta reverse primer. Each CDR3 protein is one row after TCRdb ran MiXCR on the multiplex PCR reads. Among 150,000 to 200,000 distinct CDR3 sequences listed, about 82% were seen once. Source material: tumor tissue from primary liver carcinoma. All receptors come from a man in his forties with primary liver carcinoma and hepatitis B virus infection.

Points on this clonotype: The junction departs from germline at one end; a sequencing error may be responsible. The rearrangement joins TRBV11-2 to TRBJ1-6; weak D call: TRBD1 (5 bases). This CDR3 contains 16 residues. CDR1 is SGHAT and CDR2 is FQNNGV in the germline V gene. As DNA, the CDR3 is TGTGCCAGCAGTTTAGGGGACGACGTTTATAAGTCACCCCTCCACTTT. Translating gives CASSLGDDVYKSPLHF.

Concerning this clonotype itself: Just one base apart from a much larger clone, this may be a read error. V is TRBV7-9 and J is TRBJ2-1; D could derive from TRBD1 or TRBD2 (5 bases each). The V gene lost 8 bases and the J gene lost 0 bases, with 11 bases spanning the gap. CDR1 SEHNR and CDR2 FQNEAQ come from the germline V gene (reference sequence). The CDR3 spans 14 residues. The CDR3 reads CASGSGTSYNEQFF. Here the CDR3 DNA reads TGTGCCAGCGGCTCGGGGACCTCCTACAATGAGCAGTTCTTC.

This clonotype was seen only once. The junction and the germline gene differ at one end; a read error may be behind it. DNA for the CDR3: TGTGCCAACAGCTTACCGCCACGGTTCGATGAGCAGTTCTTC. Translating gives CANSLPPRFDEQFF. This sequence joins TRBV7-9 and TRBJ2-1; the D is unclear. CDR1 SEHNR and CDR2 FQNEAQ come from the germline V gene (reference sequence). The CDR3 covers 14 residues.

Regarding this clonotype: This sequence may be a read error, since a much larger clone differs from it by one base. The J gene is TRBJ2-7, the V gene TRBV28; D is ambiguous. Germline CDR1 is MDHEN and CDR2 is SYDVKM. CDR3 length equals 12 residues. The V gene lost 4 bases and the J gene lost 12 bases, with 16 bases spanning the gap. The CDR3 DNA follows: TGTGCCAGCAGTTCGGGCTCCACCAGAGCGTACTTC. Amino acids: CASSSGSTRAYF.

With regard to this clonotype: The germline gene is not matched at one end of the junction; a read error may be the cause. V gene TRBV14 combines with J gene TRBJ1-3; D remains ambiguous. This CDR3 region has 15 residues. Germline-derived CDR1 and CDR2 are SGHDN and FVKESK. In DNA form, the CDR3 reads TGTGCCAGCAGGCATCGCGGATCCTCTGGAAACACAATATATTTT. Translated, it gives CASRHRGSSGNTIYF. The whole variable domain, remainder taken from reference TRBV14 and TRBJ1-3, is EAGVTQFPSHSVIEKGQTVTLRCDPISGHDNLYWYRRVMGKEIKFLLHFVKESKQDESGMPNNRFLAERTGGTYSTLKVQPAELEDSGVYFCASRHRGSSGNTIYFGEGSWLTVV.